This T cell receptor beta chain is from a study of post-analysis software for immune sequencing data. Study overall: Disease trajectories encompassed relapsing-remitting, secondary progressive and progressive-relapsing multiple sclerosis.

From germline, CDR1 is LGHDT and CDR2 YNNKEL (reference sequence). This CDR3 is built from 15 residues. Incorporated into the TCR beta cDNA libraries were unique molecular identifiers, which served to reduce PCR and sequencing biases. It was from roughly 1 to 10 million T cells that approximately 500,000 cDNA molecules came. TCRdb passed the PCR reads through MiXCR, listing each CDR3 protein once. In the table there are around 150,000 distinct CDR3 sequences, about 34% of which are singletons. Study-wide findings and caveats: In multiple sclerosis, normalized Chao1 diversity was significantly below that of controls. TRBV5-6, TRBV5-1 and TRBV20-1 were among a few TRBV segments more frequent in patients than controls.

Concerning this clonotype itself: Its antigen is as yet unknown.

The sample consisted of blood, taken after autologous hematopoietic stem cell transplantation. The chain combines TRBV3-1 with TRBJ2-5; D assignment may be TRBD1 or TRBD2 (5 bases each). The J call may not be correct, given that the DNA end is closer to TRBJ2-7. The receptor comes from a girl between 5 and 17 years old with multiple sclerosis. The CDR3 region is CASSQESGEGYEQYF. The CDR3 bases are TGTGCCAGCAGCCAAGAGAGCGGAGAGGGGTACGAGCAGTACTTC.